Below, 27 T cell receptor beta chains from the same sample are listed, as sequenced in a study of cytomegalovirus exposure and HLA in healthy donors. The PCR used 60 Vbeta and 13 Jbeta primers. Profiled with immunoSEQ multiplex PCR; TCRdb holds only in-frame clones, not every one. There are fewer than 200,000 clones in the sample; around 80% occur only once, and about 1.5% lies in the top ten. Sequenced sample: PBMCs. These receptors were obtained from a woman between 18 and 30 years old in good health and CMV-seronegative.

The chain combines TRBV4-1 with TRBJ2-1; weak D call: TRBD2 (6 bases). CDR3 length equals 15 residues. CDR1 MGHRA and CDR2 YSYEKL come from the germline V gene. V shed 1 base and J shed 4 bases, with 11 bases lying between them. CDR3 nucleotide sequence: TGCGCCAGCAGCCAAGGGACTACGGCTTACAATGAGCAGTTCTTC. It encodes CASSQGTTAYNEQFF.

This clone was detected only a few times. The chain employs TRBV14 and TRBJ1-1, with a weak D call TRBD1 (5 bases). Germline values: CDR1 SGHDN, CDR2 FVKESK. The V end lost 0 bases, the J end lost 7 bases, and 21 bases lay between the germline ends. This CDR3 is built from 17 residues. The CDR3 loop is CASSQEKPTWEGSEAFF. The CDR3 coding sequence is TGTGCCAGCAGCCAAGAAAAACCTACATGGGAGGGGAGTGAAGCTTTCTTT.

V gene TRBV28 combines with J gene TRBJ1-1; D remains unclear. Germline loops: CDR1 MDHEN, CDR2 SYDVKM. Trimming pared 6 bases from V and 0 bases from J, leaving 11 bases between. This CDR3 contains 14 residues. CDR3 coding DNA: TGTGCCAGCAGGCCCGGGAGAGTGAACACTGAAGCTTTCTTT. Translating gives CASRPGRVNTEAFF.

This clone was seen a few times. The chain uses TRBV6-6 and TRBJ1-3, with D possibly matching TRBD1 (6 bases). The CDR3 contains 14 residues. Germline CDR1 and CDR2: MNHNY and SVGAGI (reference sequence). The ends were cut back, 5 bases at V and 6 bases at J, with 14 bases in the middle. CDR3: CASSPKNRENTIYF. The CDR3 DNA is TGTGCCAGCAGTCCCAAAAACAGGGAAAACACCATATATTTT.

The chain has TRBV7-2 and TRBJ2-7; TRBD2 matches at 9 bases. CDR3 length: 14 amino acids. V shed 1 base, J shed 5 bases, and the junction held 3 bases outside the gene matches. The germline V gene encodes CDR1 SGHTA and CDR2 FQGNSA. The chain's CDR3 is CASSLVAGVDEQYF. The CDR3 coding sequence is TGTGCCAGCAGCTTAGTAGCGGGAGTGGACGAGCAGTACTTC. Full variable domain (remainder filled in from reference TRBV7-2 and TRBJ2-7): GAGVSQSPSNKVTEKGKDVELRCDPISGHTALYWYRQSLGQGLEFLIYFQGNSAPDKSGLPSDRFSAERTGGSVSTLTIQRTQQEDSAVYLCASSLVAGVDEQYFGPGTRLTVT.

The chain links TRBV7-9 to TRBJ1-1, with TRBD1 identical over 7 bases. With 5 bases clipped from V and 5 bases from J, the junction kept 8 bases outside the gene matches. The CDR3 covers 14 residues. Germline-derived CDR1 and CDR2 are SEHNR and FQNEAQ (reference sequence). The CDR3 loop reads CASSLVTGSTEAFF. CDR3 nucleotides: TGTGCCAGCAGCCTGGTGACAGGGTCTACTGAAGCTTTCTTT.

V is TRBV19 and J is TRBJ2-1; 9 positions match TRBD1. Trimming cost V 5 bases and J 5 bases; bases outside gene matches: 7. Germline lookup yields CDR1 LNHDA and CDR2 SQIVND (reference sequence). This CDR3 contains 15 residues. For the CDR3, the DNA is TGTGCCAGTAGTCACCGGGACAGGGTAGACAATGAGCAGTTCTTC. Residues: CASSHRDRVDNEQFF.

V is TRBV6-5 and J is TRBJ1-3; D uncertain. Looked up from germline, CDR1 is MNHEY and CDR2 is SVGAGI. Trimming removed 2 bases from V and 3 bases from J, with 8 bases in between. CDR3 size: 14 residues. CDR3 sequence reads: CASSYGERGNTIYF. CDR3 in DNA: TGTGCCAGCAGTTACGGCGAGCGTGGAAACACCATATATTTT.

This clone was recorded only once. V usage is TRBV5-6 and J usage is TRBJ1-5; maybe TRBD1 (5 bases). V lost 3 bases and J lost 3, with 19 bases in between. The CDR3 contains 17 residues. Germline values: CDR1 SGHDT, CDR2 YYEEEE. The CDR3 loop is CASSSVTQGHFNQPQHF. The CDR3 DNA sequence: TGTGCCAGCAGCTCGGTAACTCAAGGACATTTCAATCAGCCCCAGCATTTT.

This chain links TRBV2 with TRBJ2-2; TRBD1 matches at 7 bases. Germline V CDR1 and CDR2: SNHLY, FYNNEI. CDR3 length: 13 residues. V dropped 6 bases and J dropped 4; count of bases not matched to a gene: 2. The chain's CDR3 is CASRRQGTGELFF. Here the CDR3 DNA reads TGTGCCAGCAGGAGACAGGGCACCGGGGAGCTGTTTTTT. The complete variable domain, with remaining parts taken from reference TRBV2 and TRBJ2-2, reads EPEVTQTPSHQVTQMGQEVILRCVPISNHLYFYWYRQILGQKVEFLVSFYNNEISEKSEIFDDQFSVERPDGSNFTLKIRSTKLEDSAMYFCASRRQGTGELFFGEGSRLTVL.

This chain joins TRBV5-4 and TRBJ1-1; D gene unclear. Looked up from germline, CDR1 is SGHNT and CDR2 is YYREEE (reference sequence). V lost 0 bases and J 1 base, leaving 13 bases between the germline ends. This CDR3 comprises 16 residues. CDR3 nucleotide sequence: TGTGCCAGCAGCTTGGACCCCTCGCGGGCGAACACTGAAGCTTTCTTT. Translation: CASSLDPSRANTEAFF.

The genes are TRBV5-1 and TRBJ1-5; TRBD1 might be the D (6 bases). Germline lookup yields CDR1 SGHRS and CDR2 YFSETQ. V was trimmed by 4 bases and J by 5 bases, leaving 13 bases between them. The CDR3 covers 14 residues. This chain's CDR3 is CASSPQGGDQPQHF. CDR3 in DNA: TGCGCCAGCAGCCCACAGGGAGGGGATCAGCCCCAGCATTTT.

The CDR3 loop reads CASSEAGSTEAFF. For the CDR3, the DNA is TGCGCCAGCAGTGAAGCAGGGTCTACTGAAGCTTTCTTT. V and J are TRBV10-1 and TRBJ1-1; D is perhaps TRBD1 (5 bases). The CDR3 loop spans 13 amino acids. Trimming took off 3 bases at V and 5 bases at J, with 10 bases between the two ends. The germline CDR1 and CDR2 sequences are WNHNN and SYGVQD (reference sequence).

The chain recombines TRBV5-4 with TRBJ2-2; D uncertain. Per the germline V gene, CDR1 is SGHNT and CDR2 is YYREEE (reference sequence). CDR3 length: 12 amino acids. Trimming took off 4 bases at V and 8 bases at J, with 9 bases between the two ends. The chain's CDR3 is CASSGSRGELFF. CDR3 nucleotides: TGTGCCAGCAGCGGAAGCAGGGGGGAGCTGTTTTTT.

The sample holds a few counts of this clone. This rearrangement joins TRBV4-3 to TRBJ1-2; 7 nucleotides align to TRBD1. Germline V gives CDR1 LGHNA, CDR2 YSLEER. This CDR3 is 14 amino acids long. Germline trimming cut 3 bases from V and 5 bases from J; bases unmatched to any gene: 6. CDR3 loop: CASSHTGDVYGYTF. The CDR3 DNA reads as TGCGCCAGCAGCCATACAGGGGACGTATATGGCTACACCTTC.

The rearrangement uses TRBV27 and TRBJ1-1, with D tentatively TRBD1 (6 bases). CDR3 length: 13 amino acids. Trimming left V 5 bases short and J 4 bases short, with 11 bases between. Germline V gives CDR1 MNHEY, CDR2 SMNVEV (reference sequence). In nucleotides, the CDR3 is TGTGCCAGCAGTCCTACAGGGTCCACTGAAGCTTTCTTT. Residues: CASSPTGSTEAFF.

The gene calls are TRBV25-1 and TRBJ1-2; 11 positions match TRBD1. Germline V gives CDR1 MGHDK, CDR2 SYGVNS. This CDR3 spans 14 amino acids. The V and J ends lost 6 bases and 4 bases, in that order; junction bases with no gene match: 4. Written as DNA, the CDR3 is TGTGCCAGCAGGGGACAGGGGGGGGCCTATGGCTACACCTTC. Residues: CASRGQGGAYGYTF.

J is TRBJ1-5 and V is TRBV7-2, with TRBD1 as a possible D gene (5 bases). The germline CDR1 and CDR2 sequences are SGHTA and FQGNSA. This CDR3 is built from 14 residues. Trimming shortened V by 6 bases and J by 0 bases, and 9 bases separated the two germline ends. The chain's CDR3 is CASSQGGSNQPQHF. The CDR3 region has the DNA TGTGCCAGCAGTCAGGGTGGTAGCAATCAGCCCCAGCATTTT.

This clone was picked up one time. The V call is TRBV5-3, the J call TRBJ2-3, with 8 bases lining up with TRBD1. TRBV5-3 counts as an open reading frame of uncertain function. CDR3 size: 17 residues. After removal of 4 bases from V and 1 base from J, the junction contained 11 bases not matched to a gene. The CDR3 sequence: CARSLLPDRGGTDTQYF. The CDR3 DNA sequence: TGTGCCAGAAGCCTCCTCCCCGACAGGGGTGGCACAGATACGCAGTATTTT.

This clone has a single count. The V and J genes are TRBV28 and TRBJ2-5; D not certain. The ends were cut back, 1 base at V and 4 bases at J, with 10 bases in the middle. The CDR3 runs to 14 residues. Germline CDR1 and CDR2: MDHEN and SYDVKM. The chain's CDR3 is CASSLLLSRETQYF. CDR3 bases: TGTGCCAGCAGTTTATTGTTGTCGCGAGAGACCCAGTACTTC.

This chain links TRBV7-8 with TRBJ2-1; 11 bases are a match to TRBD2. This CDR3 spans 16 amino acids. V was clipped by 1 base and J by 9 bases; unmatched bases: 8. Germline V lookup: CDR1 SGHVS, CDR2 FQNEAQ. CDR3 protein: CASSLVLAGAEGEQFF. In DNA, the CDR3 is TGTGCCAGCAGCTTAGTACTAGCGGGAGCAGAGGGTGAGCAGTTCTTC.

This chain uses TRBV19 with TRBJ1-2, with 11 bases lining up with TRBD1. The germline CDR1 and CDR2 sequences are LNHDA and SQIVND (reference sequence). This CDR3 comprises 19 residues. J was trimmed by 0 bases and V by 2 bases; bases with no gene match: 11. CDR3 bases: TGTGCCAGTAGTATACGGGGACAGGGGGGTCCCGGAGCTAACTATGGCTACACCTTC. This translates into CASSIRGQGGPGANYGYTF. The full variable domain, completed using reference TRBV19 and TRBJ1-2, is DGGITQSPKYLFRKEGQNVTLSCEQNLNHDAMYWYRQDPGQGLRLIYYSQIVNDFQKGDIAEGYSVSREKKESFPLTVTSAQKNPTAFYLCASSIRGQGGPGANYGYTFGSGTRLTVV.

The V call is TRBV2, the J call TRBJ1-1, with D uncertain. This CDR3 is 15 amino acids long. The germline V and J ends were trimmed by 3 bases and 0 bases, with 11 bases remaining between them. Germline V gives CDR1 SNHLY, CDR2 FYNNEI. The CDR3 is CASSEPQLVNTEAFF. Here the CDR3 DNA reads TGTGCCAGCAGTGAGCCCCAACTGGTGAACACTGAAGCTTTCTTT.

V gene TRBV14 combines with J gene TRBJ2-2; D gene unclear. Trimming left V 2 bases short and J 4 bases short, with 11 bases between. This CDR3 has 15 amino acids. The germline gives CDR1 SGHDN, CDR2 FVKESK. CDR3 loop: CASSQSRPVTGELFF. The CDR3 DNA follows: TGTGCCAGCAGCCAATCGCGGCCAGTCACCGGGGAGCTGTTTTTT.

The chain uses TRBV4-2 and TRBJ2-4, with 14 bases matching TRBD2. V lost 4 bases, J lost 0 bases, and 8 bases stayed unmatched. This CDR3 contains 19 residues. Germline V gives CDR1 LGHNA, CDR2 YNFKEQ. CDR3 nucleotide sequence: TGTGCCAGCAGCCCAGGACTAGCGGGAGGACTTTCAGCCAAAAACATTCAGTACTTC. Translation: CASSPGLAGGLSAKNIQYF.

Worth noting for this clone: One junction end does not reproduce the germline sequence, and a read error may be involved. The chain combines TRBV7-9 with TRBJ2-1; 12 bases align to TRBD2. Germline V lookup: CDR1 SEHNR, CDR2 FQNEAQ (reference sequence). CDR3 length: 16 residues. The CDR3 region has the DNA TGTTCCAGCAGCTTTCTAGCGGGAGGGAAGTGGAATGAGCAGTTCTTC. Its protein is CSSSFLAGGKWNEQFF.

The chain's CDR3 is CASSRQGSEKLFF. As DNA, the CDR3 is TGCGCCAGCAGCAGACAGGGATCTGAAAAACTGTTTTTT. The chain has TRBV5-1 and TRBJ1-4; 7 bases are a match to TRBD1. The J segment lost 7 bases and the V segment lost 4 bases, leaving 4 bases of the junction unmatched. Germline V gene data show CDR1 as SGHRS and CDR2 as YFSETQ. The CDR3 is made up of 13 amino acids.